This T cell receptor (beta chain) was captured by sequencing in a study of T cell responses to AZD1222 COVID-19 vaccine. Study-wide findings and caveats: Spike-specific TCR repertoires showed rising breadth and depth after two AZD1222 doses.

Profiling relied on immunoSEQ multiplex PCR, and the TCRdb table lists in-frame clones only, not all of them. This sample yields over 150,000 clones, of which about nine tenths are seen a single time; about 1.6% belongs to the top ten. In the case of this clone: The antigen is undetermined. Compared with germline, one end of the junction differs, possibly owing to a read error.

Germline V gene sequence: CDR1 MNHNY, CDR2 SVGAGI (reference sequence). The CDR3 consists of 12 residues. The receptor comes from an adult in good health. The specimen comprised peripheral blood, sampled on day 0 of AZD1222 vaccination. This chain links TRBV6-6 with TRBJ1-5; D remains ambiguous. CDR3 loop: CASSSLQDFGNF. CDR3 DNA sequence: TGTGCCAGCTCTTCACTCCAGGACTTTGGGAATTTT.